Detailed here is one T cell receptor beta chain. Its antigen is unidentified. The source of the sample is a study of T cell responses to AZD1222 COVID-19 vaccine. Findings and caveats of the study: Baseline serology detected seropositivity in only six or seven AZD1222 recipients. After the peak T cell response, and only then, were repertoires sampled.

Per the germline V gene, CDR1 is SGHRS and CDR2 is YFSETQ. After removal of 4 bases from V and 3 bases from J, the junction contained 3 bases not matched to a gene. This CDR3 has 13 amino acids. Profiling relied on immunoSEQ multiplex PCR, and the TCRdb table lists in-frame clones only, not all of them. Here the sample spans 130,000 or so clones, roughly nine tenths being singletons. Source: peripheral blood, taken on day 0 of AZD1222 vaccination. The chain links TRBV5-1 to TRBJ1-2; 7 nucleotides match TRBD1. This clonotype was obtained from an adult in good health. The CDR3, as DNA: TGCGCCAGCAGCGCCCAGGGGGACTATGGCTACACCTTC. It is translated as CASSAQGDYGYTF.